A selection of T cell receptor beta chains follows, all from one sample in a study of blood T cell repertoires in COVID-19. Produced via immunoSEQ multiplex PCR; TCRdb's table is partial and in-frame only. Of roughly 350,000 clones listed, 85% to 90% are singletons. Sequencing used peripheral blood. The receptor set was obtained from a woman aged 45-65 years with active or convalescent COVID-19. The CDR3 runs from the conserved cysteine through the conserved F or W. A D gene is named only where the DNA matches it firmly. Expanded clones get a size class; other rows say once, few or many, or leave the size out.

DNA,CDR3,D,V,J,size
TGCGCCAGCAGCTTGGCCTCCGGGACTGGAAACACCATATATTTT,CASSLASGTGNTIYF,.,TRBV5-1,TRBJ1-3,.
TGCGCCAGCAGCCGAACTGGGACTAGCGGGCCGACTCAAGAGACCCAGTACTTC,CASSRTGTSGPTQETQYF,TRBD2,TRBV4-1,TRBJ2-5,.
TGTGCCAGCAGTGACTGGCCGAACACTGAAGCTTTCTTT,CASSDWPNTEAFF,.,TRBV6-4,TRBJ1-1,.
TGTGCCAGCAGCAGAACTCGGGACTACACAGATACGCAGTATTTT,CASSRTRDYTDTQYF,TRBD2,TRBV7-8,TRBJ2-3,.
TGTGCCAGTTCGACAGGACCGAACACTGAAGCTTTCTTT,CASSTGPNTEAFF,.,TRBV19,TRBJ1-1,.
TGCAGTGCTAGTTCAAAGCCGGGACAGGGGTTCAAGCAGTACTTC,CSASSKPGQGFKQYF,TRBD1,TRBV20-1,TRBJ2-7,.
TGTGCCAGCAGTCCGGGACAGCAACGCGAGACCCAGTACTTC,CASSPGQQRETQYF,TRBD1,TRBV28,TRBJ2-5,.
TGCGCCAGCAGTTTTGGAGACAGCTACGAGCAGTACTTC,CASSFGDSYEQYF,.,TRBV5-1,TRBJ2-7,few
TGTGCCAGCAGCGGGGGACTCACTGAAGCTTTCTTT,CASSGGLTEAFF,.,TRBV9,TRBJ1-1,once
TGTGCCAGCACGGCCGGGACAGGCATTAACTATGGCTACACCTTC,CASTAGTGINYGYTF,TRBD1,TRBV3-1/TRBV3-2,TRBJ1-2,.
TGCGCCAGCAGCATGACCCTGGGGCTAAGGGAGACCCAGTACTTC,CASSMTLGLRETQYF,.,TRBV5-1,TRBJ2-5,.
TGTGCCAGCAGGGACCGGGGGAATCAGCCCCAGCATTTT,CASRDRGNQPQHF,.,TRBV6-6,TRBJ1-5,.
TGTGCCAGCAGCGAGACTAATCCTGGGAACTATGGCTACACCTTC,CASSETNPGNYGYTF,.,TRBV7-9,TRBJ1-2,few
TGTGCCAGCAGTCCCCGGACAGGGAGGGCATGGGGCTACACCTTC,CASSPRTGRAWGYTF,TRBD1,TRBV27,TRBJ1-2,.
TGTGCCACCAGTGAATCCGGGACAGGGGGGGACAGGGCTTTCTTT,CATSESGTGGDRAFF,TRBD1,TRBV24-1,TRBJ1-1,.
TGTGCCAGCAGTTACTCGTACAGACAAGAGACCCAGTACTTC,CASSYSYRQETQYF,.,TRBV6-5,TRBJ2-5,.
TGTGCCAGCAGCGGACGAGCGGGTGGAGAGACCCAGTACTTC,CASSGRAGGETQYF,.,TRBV5-5,TRBJ2-5,.
TGCGCCAGCAGCCAAGGTGGGAGGGGTAATGAAAAACTGTTTTTT,CASSQGGRGNEKLFF,.,TRBV4-1,TRBJ1-4,.
TGTGCCAGTAGTCCCCAGGGGGCGAACTATGGCTACACCTTC,CASSPQGANYGYTF,TRBD1,TRBV19,TRBJ1-2,.
TGTGCCAGCAGTGTAAATCAGCCCCAGCATTTT,CASSVNQPQHF,.,TRBV28,TRBJ1-5,.
TGTGCCAGCAGCGACCGGGACAGGGTATCTCTCCAGCCCCAGCATTTT,CASSDRDRVSLQPQHF,TRBD1,TRBV5-5,TRBJ1-5,.
TGTGCCACCGCCCAGGGGGGGAACACTGAAGCTTTCTTT,CATAQGGNTEAFF,TRBD1,TRBV7-2,TRBJ1-1,.